The 16 T cell receptor beta chains given below trace back to one sample, sequenced in a study of blood T cell repertoires in COVID-19. The table came from immunoSEQ multiplex PCR; TCRdb's copy has only in-frame clones and leaves some out. The sample lists about 210,000 clones; 75% to 90% were seen once. Sequenced sample: peripheral blood. These receptors all come from a woman in her forties with acute or convalescent COVID-19.

Only a few counts were recorded for this clone. The chain's CDR3 is CASSLQGYVDTQYF. Written as DNA, the CDR3 is TGTGCCAGCAGCTTGCAGGGCTATGTAGATACGCAGTATTTT. This chain links TRBV11-2 with TRBJ2-3; TRBD1 is a possible D gene (5 bases). The germline V gene encodes CDR1 SGHAT and CDR2 FQNNGV. V shed 3 bases and J shed 5 bases, with 12 bases lying between them. This CDR3 has 14 residues.

CDR3: CASRSDRGAGYTF. The CDR3 DNA reads TGCGCCAGCAGGTCGGACAGGGGGGCTGGCTACACCTTC. The chain couples TRBV10-2 to TRBJ1-2, with 10 bases matching TRBD1. This CDR3 spans 13 amino acids. V lost 6 bases to trimming and J lost 7 bases; unmatched junction nucleotides: 5. In germline, CDR1 is WSHSY, CDR2 SAAADI.

This chain joins TRBV24-1 and TRBJ2-1; TRBD1 might be the D (6 bases). This CDR3 spans 15 amino acids. Per the germline V gene, CDR1 is KGHDR and CDR2 is SFDVKD. Trimming shortened V by 7 bases and J by 0 bases, and 12 bases separated the two germline ends. CDR3 in amino acids: CATRNRVPSYNEQFF. CDR3 DNA sequence: TGTGCCACCAGAAACAGGGTCCCCTCCTACAATGAGCAGTTCTTC.

The chain uses TRBV4-1 and TRBJ2-3; the match to TRBD2 covers 13 bases. V lost 0 bases, J lost 0 bases, and 6 bases stayed unmatched. Germline CDR1 is MGHRA and CDR2 is YSYEKL. The CDR3 totals 19 residues. The CDR3 region has the DNA TGCGCCAGCAGCCAAGATAAGGGACTAGCGGGAACTAGCACAGATACGCAGTATTTT. Residues: CASSQDKGLAGTSTDTQYF.

The chain uses TRBV18 and TRBJ1-5; the match to TRBD1 covers 8 bases. Germline V gene sequence: CDR1 KGHSH, CDR2 LQKENI. The trim removed 2 bases at V and 6 bases at J, leaving 0 bases unmatched. The CDR3 contains 13 residues. The CDR3 sequence: CASSPDRGQPQHF. CDR3 nucleotide sequence: TGTGCCAGCTCACCAGACAGGGGTCAGCCCCAGCATTTT.

The V call is TRBV6-5, the J call TRBJ1-1; 7 bases are a match to TRBD1. Per the germline V gene, CDR1 is MNHEY and CDR2 is SVGAGI. The J segment lost 4 bases and the V segment lost 6 bases, leaving 5 bases of the junction unmatched. This CDR3 has 13 amino acids. CDR3 coding DNA: TGTGCCAGCAGGTCAGCAGGGGGCACTGAAGCTTTCTTT. As protein: CASRSAGGTEAFF.

This sequence joins TRBV21-1 and TRBJ2-7; the table's D call TRBD1 went unverified against the DNA. TRBV21-1 is reported as a pseudogene. The CDR3 has 14 amino acids. The CDR3 bases are TGTGCCAGCAGAAGACAGGGGAGCTCCTACGAGCAGTACGTC. Protein sequence: CASRRQGSSYEQYV.

The chain combines TRBV4-2 with TRBJ1-4; maybe TRBD1 (5 bases). This CDR3 comprises 18 residues. Per the germline V gene, CDR1 is LGHNA and CDR2 is YNFKEQ. Trimming cost V 0 bases and J 4 bases, with 18 bases left between them. The CDR3 region has the DNA TGTGCCAGCAGCCAAGACGTTCCTGGCAGGGTAATTAATGAAAAACTGTTTTTT. This encodes CASSQDVPGRVINEKLFF.

The chain employs TRBV4-1 and TRBJ1-2, with TRBD1 matching 7 bases. Losses at the gene ends were 4 bases for V and 4 bases for J; bases not matched to a gene: 6. Germline V gives CDR1 MGHRA, CDR2 YSYEKL. The CDR3 is made up of 14 amino acids. CDR3 sequence: CASSPLDRSYGYTF. CDR3 bases: TGCGCCAGCAGCCCTCTGGACAGGAGCTATGGCTACACCTTC.

In nucleotides, the CDR3 is TGTGCCAGCAGCAGAAAAACAGGAAACACTGAAGCTTTCTTT. Protein: CASSRKTGNTEAFF. This rearrangement joins TRBV5-4 to TRBJ1-1; D might be TRBD1 (5 bases). The germline V gene encodes CDR1 SGHNT and CDR2 YYREEE (reference sequence). Trimming stripped 4 bases from V and 2 bases from J, with 12 bases between. The CDR3 sequence is 14 residues long.

This clone came up a few times. The chain uses TRBV15 and TRBJ1-2; D ambiguous. This CDR3 comprises 15 residues. V was pared by 0 bases and J by 4 bases, with 12 bases between. Germline CDR1 reads LNHNV; CDR2 reads YYDKDF (reference sequence). This CDR3 reads CATSRDIGSVYGYTF. The CDR3 DNA sequence: TGTGCCACCAGCAGAGATATAGGCAGCGTCTATGGCTACACCTTC.

V gene TRBV9 combines with J gene TRBJ2-1, with D maybe TRBD1 (5 bases). The CDR3 sequence is 14 residues long. Germline V gene lookup returns CDR1 SGDLS and CDR2 YYNGEE. Trimming left V 4 bases short and J 5 bases short, with 13 bases between. DNA of the CDR3: TGTGCCAGCAGCCCGATAGACAGCAACAATGAGCAGTTCTTC. Translating gives CASSPIDSNNEQFF.

The CDR3 loop is CASTPQGATDTQYF. The CDR3, as DNA: TGTGCCAGCACCCCACAGGGTGCCACAGATACGCAGTATTTT. The chain uses TRBV6-6 and TRBJ2-3; D possibly corresponds to TRBD1 (6 bases). The CDR3 has 14 amino acids. Germline values: CDR1 MNHNY, CDR2 SVGAGI (reference sequence). The ends were cut back, 7 bases at V and 2 bases at J, with 13 bases in the middle.

The chain uses TRBV5-1 and TRBJ2-1, with 12 bases identical to TRBD2. V was clipped by 0 bases and J by 5 bases; unmatched bases: 9. Looked up from germline, CDR1 is SGHRS and CDR2 is YFSETQ. The CDR3 extends over 18 amino acids. DNA for the CDR3: TGCGCCAGCAGCTTGGTCCTAGCGGGGGGGCCAAGAGACAATGAGCAGTTCTTC. Encoded protein: CASSLVLAGGPRDNEQFF.

This chain uses TRBV5-4 with TRBJ1-6, with 9 positions matching TRBD1. The ends lost 5 bases at V and 5 bases at J; junction bases unmatched: 5. Germline-derived CDR1 and CDR2 are SGHNT and YYREEE (reference sequence). The CDR3 runs to 15 residues. CDR3 region: CASSYWDRDNSPLHF. The CDR3 DNA reads as TGTGCCAGCAGTTACTGGGACAGGGATAATTCACCCCTCCACTTT.

V is TRBV30 and J is TRBJ1-2; tentative D call: TRBD1 (5 bases). The ends were cut back, 1 base at V and 4 bases at J, with 19 bases in the middle. This CDR3 comprises 16 residues. Germline V gene data show CDR1 as GTSNPN and CDR2 as SVGIG (reference sequence). For the CDR3, the DNA is TGTGCCTGGAGTGAAGTTCCCGGGGGACTGGGCTATGGCTACACCTTC. It translates to CAWSEVPGGLGYGYTF.